This paragraph reports one T cell receptor beta chain. There are a few counts of this clonotype. What antigen it recognizes has not been identified. The record has no base qualities; no much larger clone is one base away. The sample is drawn from a study of early T cells in non-severe SARS-CoV-2 infection (dated by TCRdb to about 2021). Study-level background: TCR sequencing used bulk RNA from unsorted whole blood, so alpha and beta chains could not be paired. The research as a whole found: VDJdb matching was skewed toward anti-spike CD8 responses and likely underestimated virus-specific expansions, missing private and CD4 specificities.

This was a case-control study nested in a cohort of healthcare workers in London, UK, who had nasopharyngeal swab PCR tests and blood samples taken every week. Healthcare workers were enrolled in the week of the UK lockdown, from 23 to 31 March 2020, and were followed every week for up to roughly 16 weeks. Reading from cysteine to phenylalanine, the CDR3 counts 14 amino acids. Only the CDR3 part of the read is kept: 42 bases, read in frame from the first base. For CDR1 and CDR2, the germline V gene (reference sequence) lists SEHNR and FQNEAQ. Between the V and J ends, shortened by 3 bases and 0 bases respectively, the junction contains 7 bases. The library was prepared using 5' RACE. Sequencing was carried out with a NextSeq 500. To correct for sequencing error and PCR bias, the TCR library protocol tagged individual cDNA molecules with unique molecular identifiers. Both TCR alpha and beta chains were sequenced, and tight co-correlation was observed between alpha and beta sequence abundances in each sample. As for how the authors treated the data: Decombinator V4 was used to perform V gene, J gene and CDR3 annotation of TCR sequences. Expanded TCRs were defined as changing significantly between any two time points under a Poisson model with p below 0.0001. TCR abundances were normalised to the total number of TCRs sequenced per sample and expressed as counts per million. MAIT TCRs were defined by TRAV1-2 paired with TRAJ12, TRAJ20 or TRAJ33, and iNKT TCRs by TRAV10 paired with TRAJ18. VDJdb, accessed 1 November 2021, was searched for CMV, EBV and SARS-CoV-2 annotated TCRs, excluding TCRs annotated for multiple antigens. The raw public reads went through TCRdb reprocessing: fastp at Q25, MiXCR clone calling, in-frame beta chains kept. When rows share a CDR3 protein, they turn into one entry using the most common DNA and genes. TCRdb, rather than the study authors, made the V and J calls. Recorded for this sample are roughly 54,000 distinct CDR3 sequences; about 7.6% of them occurred a single time. Jointly, the top ten make up roughly a tenth of the sample.

Rearrangement joined TRBV7-9 to TRBJ2-3; the D segment cannot be called with confidence. The sequenced sample was whole blood, obtained at baseline. The receptor was derived from an adult who was a healthcare worker with PCR-confirmed SARS-CoV-2 infection or an uninfected control (not recorded which). CDR3 protein: CASSFEDSTDTQYF. The DNA is as follows: TGTGCCAGCAGCTTTGAGGACAGCACAGATACGCAGTATTTT. The entire variable domain, with the stretches around the CDR3 drawn from the reference TRBV7-9 and TRBJ2-3 proteins, is DTGVSQNPRHKITKRGQNVTFRCDPISEHNRLYWYRQTLGQGPEFLTYFQNEAQLEKSRLLSDRFSAERPKGSFSTLEIQRTEQGDSAMYLCASSFEDSTDTQYFGPGTRLTVL.